These 12 T cell receptor beta chains were all obtained from the same sample, sequenced in a study of T cells in Graves' hyperthyroidism and ophthalmopathy. Amplification yielded TCR beta CDR3 regions, with RNA transcripts as the source. HTBI primers drove first-round RT-PCR of the TCR CDR3. TCRdb independently ran MiXCR on the multiplex PCR reads; one entry per CDR3 protein. The sample lists fewer than 110,000 distinct CDR3 sequences; approximately 15% were seen once. Material for sequencing was blood. The receptors come from a woman in her forties or fifties with Graves' hyperthyroidism.

This clonotype occurred many times. The chain has TRBV18 and TRBJ2-1, with no clear D. Trimming removed 0 bases at V and 8 bases at J, with 5 bases between. The CDR3 spans 12 residues. Germline lookup yields CDR1 KGHSH and CDR2 LQKENI. CDR3 residues: CASSPPGYEQFF. The CDR3 coding sequence is TGTGCCAGCTCACCACCTGGCTATGAGCAGTTCTTC.

This clonotype has at least ten counts. The chain links TRBV3-1 to TRBJ1-2, with a tentative D call TRBD1 (6 bases). Trimming removed 1 base at V and 6 bases at J, with 18 bases between. Germline values: CDR1 LGHDT, CDR2 YNNKEL (reference sequence). The CDR3 runs to 16 residues. The CDR3 region has the DNA TGTGCCAGCAGCCAAGGGCGGGCCGGGGGCAGGGATGGCTACACCTTC. It codes for CASSQGRAGGRDGYTF.

J is TRBJ2-1 and V is TRBV11-1; D gene unclear. This CDR3 has 15 amino acids. The V and J ends lost 3 bases and 6 bases respectively, with 15 bases between them. Per the germline V gene, CDR1 is SGHAT and CDR2 is FQDESV (reference sequence). The CDR3 loop is CASSLSVVAINEQFF. DNA for the CDR3: TGTGCCAGCAGCTTGTCGGTAGTAGCTATCAATGAGCAGTTCTTC.

This clonotype has ten or more counts. J is TRBJ1-1 and V is TRBV6-1; no firm D call. There are 14 residues in the CDR3. Germline V gives CDR1 MNHNS, CDR2 SASEGT. The V gene lost 6 bases and the J gene lost 6 bases, with 17 bases spanning the gap. This CDR3 is CASRVPFDGSEAFF. The CDR3, as DNA: TGTGCCAGCAGAGTCCCCTTCGACGGATCTGAAGCTTTCTTT.

The sample holds many counts of this clonotype. The chain couples TRBV5-1 to TRBJ2-3; 9 bases line up with TRBD2. The CDR3 spans 14 residues. After removal of 7 bases from V and 4 bases from J, the junction contained 7 bases not matched to a gene. The germline CDR1 and CDR2 sequences are SGHRS and YFSETQ. The CDR3 sequence: CASVEREAPDTQYF. The CDR3 bases are TGCGCCAGCGTGGAGCGGGAGGCCCCAGATACGCAGTATTTT.

This clonotype was observed many times. The rearrangement uses TRBV5-1 and TRBJ2-5, with a possible D match to TRBD2 (6 bases). The CDR3 runs 13 residues. The V end lost 0 bases, the J end lost 9 bases, and 12 bases lay between the germline ends. Per the germline V gene, CDR1 is SGHRS and CDR2 is YFSETQ. CDR3 coding DNA: TGCGCCAGCAGCTTGGATAGGTCGGGGGCCCAGTACTTC. Amino acids: CASSLDRSGAQYF. Full variable domain (remainder filled in from reference TRBV5-1 and TRBJ2-5): KAGVTQTPRYLIKTRGQQVTLSCSPISGHRSVSWYQQTPGQGLQFLFEYFSETQRNKGNFPGRFSGRQFSNSRSEMNVSTLELGDSALYLCASSLDRSGAQYFGPGTRLLVL.

This clonotype was picked up many times. This chain connects TRBV4-2 to TRBJ1-5; 8 bases are shared with TRBD1. Germline lookup yields CDR1 LGHNA and CDR2 YNFKEQ. The CDR3 loop spans 17 amino acids. V lost 0 bases and J lost 7; bases outside the gene matches: 11. The DNA for the CDR3 is TGTGCCAGCAGCCAAGAAGCTGGGCGACAGGGGAGCCAGCCCCAGCATTTT. Translation: CASSQEAGRQGSQPQHF.

Many counts were recorded for this clonotype. The genes are TRBV2 and TRBJ2-1; 8 nucleotides align to TRBD2. After removal of 6 bases from V and 2 bases from J, the junction contained 3 bases not matched to a gene. CDR1 and CDR2 from the germline V gene are SNHLY and FYNNEI. The CDR3 runs to 14 residues. The CDR3 coding sequence is TGTGCCAGCAGCAAACTAGCGGCCTACAATGAGCAGTTCTTC. Translated: CASSKLAAYNEQFF.

This clonotype showed up many times. The genes are TRBV18 and TRBJ2-3; 8 nucleotides agree with TRBD1. CDR1 and CDR2 from the germline V gene are KGHSH and LQKENI. Trimming at V came to 8 bases and at J to 2 bases, leaving 15 bases not matched to a gene. This CDR3 has 17 amino acids. CDR3 residues: CASRTNAPDRVTDTQYF. The CDR3 coding sequence is TGTGCCAGCCGAACCAACGCTCCGGACAGGGTCACAGATACGCAGTATTTT.

As regards this clonotype: A read error may explain this, as a much larger clone is one base away. This chain uses TRBV25-1 with TRBJ2-1; 8 bases map to TRBD2. The length of the CDR3 is 16 residues. The germline V gene encodes CDR1 MGHDK and CDR2 SYGVNS. V lost 4 bases to trimming and J lost 11 bases; unmatched junction nucleotides: 16. The CDR3 loop is CASSGRWGLVRDKQFF. Written as DNA, the CDR3 is TGTGCCAGCAGTGGCCGTTGGGGACTAGTTCGAGATAAGCAGTTCTTC.

This clonotype occurred many times. V gene TRBV2 combines with J gene TRBJ2-3; 12 bases match TRBD2. CDR3 length: 16 residues. After removal of 5 bases from V and 2 bases from J, the junction contained 5 bases not matched to a gene. Germline V gene lookup returns CDR1 SNHLY and CDR2 FYNNEI. CDR3 in DNA: TGTGCCAGCAGTTCGGGACTAGCGGGCCTCACAGATACGCAGTATTTT. Translation gives CASSSGLAGLTDTQYF.

This clonotype occurred many times. This chain uses TRBV9 with TRBJ2-7; tentatively, D is TRBD2 (6 bases). The CDR3 is made up of 14 amino acids. V lost 3 bases, J lost 1 base, and 11 bases lay in between. Germline lookup yields CDR1 SGDLS and CDR2 YYNGEE. CDR3 nucleotides: TGTGCCAGCAGCGCAAGACTAGAATCCTACGAGCAGTACTTC. It translates to CASSARLESYEQYF.